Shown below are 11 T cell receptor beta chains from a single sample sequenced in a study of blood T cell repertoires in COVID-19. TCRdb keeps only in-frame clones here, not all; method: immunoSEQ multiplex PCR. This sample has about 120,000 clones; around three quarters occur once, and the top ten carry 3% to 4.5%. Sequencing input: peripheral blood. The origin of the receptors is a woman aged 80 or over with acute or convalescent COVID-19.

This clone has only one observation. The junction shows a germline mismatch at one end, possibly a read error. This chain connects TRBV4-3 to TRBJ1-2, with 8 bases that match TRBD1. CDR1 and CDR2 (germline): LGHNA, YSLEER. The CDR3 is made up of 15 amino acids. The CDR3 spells CASSRTGTQGYAYTF. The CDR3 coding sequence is TGCGCCAGCAGCCGGACAGGGACCCAGGGCTATGCCTACACCTTC.

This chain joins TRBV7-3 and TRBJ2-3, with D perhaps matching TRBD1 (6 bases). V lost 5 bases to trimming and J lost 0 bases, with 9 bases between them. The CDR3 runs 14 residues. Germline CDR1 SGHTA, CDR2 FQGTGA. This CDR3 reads CASSPGQSTDTQYF. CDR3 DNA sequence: TGTGCCAGCAGCCCCGGACAGAGCACAGATACGCAGTATTTT.

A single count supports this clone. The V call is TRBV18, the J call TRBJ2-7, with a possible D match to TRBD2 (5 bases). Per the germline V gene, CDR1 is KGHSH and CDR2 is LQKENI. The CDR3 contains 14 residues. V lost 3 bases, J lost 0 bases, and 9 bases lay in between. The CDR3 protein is CASSPNRDSYEQYF. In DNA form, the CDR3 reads TGTGCCAGCTCACCGAACCGGGACTCCTACGAGCAGTACTTC.

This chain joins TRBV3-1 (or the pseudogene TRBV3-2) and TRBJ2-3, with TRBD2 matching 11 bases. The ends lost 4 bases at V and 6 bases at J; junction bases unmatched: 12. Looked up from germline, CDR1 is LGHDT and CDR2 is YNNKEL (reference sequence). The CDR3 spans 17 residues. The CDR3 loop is CASSLPLSGGAGDTQYF. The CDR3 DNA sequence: TGTGCCAGCAGCCTGCCCCTTAGCGGGGGGGCCGGTGATACGCAGTATTTT.

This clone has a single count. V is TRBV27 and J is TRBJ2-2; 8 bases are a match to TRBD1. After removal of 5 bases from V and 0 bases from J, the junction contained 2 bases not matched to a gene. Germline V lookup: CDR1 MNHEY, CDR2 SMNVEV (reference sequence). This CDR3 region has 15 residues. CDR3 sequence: CASSVQGANTGELFF. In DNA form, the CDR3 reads TGTGCCAGCAGTGTACAGGGGGCGAACACCGGGGAGCTGTTTTTT.

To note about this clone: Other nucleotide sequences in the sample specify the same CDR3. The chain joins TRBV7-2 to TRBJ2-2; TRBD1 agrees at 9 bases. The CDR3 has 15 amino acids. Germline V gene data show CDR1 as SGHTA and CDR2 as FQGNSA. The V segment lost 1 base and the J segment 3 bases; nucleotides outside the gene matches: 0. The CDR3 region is CASSLGQGDTGELFF. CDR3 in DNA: TGTGCCAGCAGCTTAGGACAGGGGGACACCGGGGAGCTGTTTTTT. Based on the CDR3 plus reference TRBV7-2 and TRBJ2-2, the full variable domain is GAGVSQSPSNKVTEKGKDVELRCDPISGHTALYWYRQSLGQGLEFLIYFQGNSAPDKSGLPSDRFSAERTGGSVSTLTIQRTQQEDSAVYLCASSLGQGDTGELFFGEGSRLTVL.

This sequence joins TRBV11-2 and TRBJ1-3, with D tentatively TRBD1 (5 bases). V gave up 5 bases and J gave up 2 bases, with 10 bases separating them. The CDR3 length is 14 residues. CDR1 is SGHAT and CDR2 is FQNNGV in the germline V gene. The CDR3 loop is CASSKRQTGNTIYF. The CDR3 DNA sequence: TGTGCCAGCAGCAAAAGACAGACTGGAAACACCATATATTTT.

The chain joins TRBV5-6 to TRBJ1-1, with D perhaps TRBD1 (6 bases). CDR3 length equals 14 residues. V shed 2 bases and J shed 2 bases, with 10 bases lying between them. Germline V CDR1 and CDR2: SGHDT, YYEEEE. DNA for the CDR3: TGTGCCAGCAGCTTACAGGGCGCAAACACTGAAGCTTTCTTT. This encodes CASSLQGANTEAFF.

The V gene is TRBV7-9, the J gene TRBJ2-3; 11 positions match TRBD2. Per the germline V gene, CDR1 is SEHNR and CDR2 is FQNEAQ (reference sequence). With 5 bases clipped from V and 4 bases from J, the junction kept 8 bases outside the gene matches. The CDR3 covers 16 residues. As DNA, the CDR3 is TGTGCCAGCAGCCCAACTAGCGGGAGTTCCGCAGATACGCAGTATTTT. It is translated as CASSPTSGSSADTQYF.

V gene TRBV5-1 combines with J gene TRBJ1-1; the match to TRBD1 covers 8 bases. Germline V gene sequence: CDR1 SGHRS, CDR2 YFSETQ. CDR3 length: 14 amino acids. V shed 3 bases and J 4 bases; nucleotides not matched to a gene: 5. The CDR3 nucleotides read TGCGCCAGCAGCTCGACAGGGGTGGGCACTGAAGCTTTCTTT. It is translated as CASSSTGVGTEAFF. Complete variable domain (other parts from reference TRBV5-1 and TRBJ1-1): KAGVTQTPRYLIKTRGQQVTLSCSPISGHRSVSWYQQTPGQGLQFLFEYFSETQRNKGNFPGRFSGRQFSNSRSEMNVSTLELGDSALYLCASSSTGVGTEAFFGQGTRLTVV.

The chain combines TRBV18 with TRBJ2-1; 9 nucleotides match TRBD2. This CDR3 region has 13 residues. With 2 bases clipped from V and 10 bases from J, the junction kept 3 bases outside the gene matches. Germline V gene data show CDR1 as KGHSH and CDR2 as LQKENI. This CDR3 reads CASSPEAGGEQFF. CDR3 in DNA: TGTGCCAGCTCACCAGAAGCGGGAGGCGAGCAGTTCTTC. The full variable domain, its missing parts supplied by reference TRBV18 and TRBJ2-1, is NAGVMQNPRHLVRRRGQEARLRCSPMKGHSHVYWYRQLPEEGLKFMVYLQKENIIDESGMPKERFSAEFPKEGPSILRIQQVVRGDSAAYFCASSPEAGGEQFFGPGTRLTVL.